This T cell receptor beta chain was recorded in a study of identical twins (dated by TCRdb to 2016 to 2017). Background for the entire study: To test whether fetal clonotypes persist, this study deep-sequenced TCR alpha and beta repertoires from monozygotic twins, from unrelated adults of various ages, and from cord blood. To rule out contamination, replicate twin experiments were performed at different times with different library preparation protocols. Overall study outcomes, separate from this receptor: Recombination models systematically underestimated out-of-frame TCR alpha sharing in monozygotic twins but agreed with sharing between unrelated individuals. Fewer insertions were carried by abundant cord blood beta clonotypes, a similar but weaker trend appeared in young adult naive repertoires, and no such trend appeared in memory repertoires. Excess twin sharing in beta out-of-frame sequences was weaker because fewer shared sequences lowered the signal-to-noise ratio. Because the same donors could not be followed over many years, conclusions were based on cross-sectional statistical analysis. Invariant T cells such as MAIT and iNKT could partly confound zero-insertion analyses, although diverse VJ usage argued against such confounding for most clonotypes. Compared with coincidental sharing between unrelated individuals, out-of-frame TCR alpha sequences shared between twins showed an excess of sequences with low generation probability.

Only healthy Caucasian donors were included. The researchers also sequenced three unrelated adults who were not twins: a male aged 18 to 29, a male aged 50 to 60, and a female aged 50 to 60. Using Miltenyi CD45RO+ enrichment and human naive T-cell isolation kits, memory (CD45RO+) and naive T cells were isolated from PBMC. The germline V gene encodes CDR1 SGHAT and CDR2 FQNNGV. The CDR3, cysteine through phenylalanine, is 19 amino acids long. The CDR3 DNA has 57 bases and is translated from base 1. Clipping removes 5 bases from V and 0 bases from J, with 8 as the unmatched junction base count. Library generation was performed with 5' RACE. Sequencing used an Illumina HiSeq 2000. A universal primer binding site was added through template switching, and the final cDNA carried a unique molecular identifier so that TCR cDNA molecules could be counted accurately. First-strand cDNA for TCR alpha and beta chains was synthesized from specific primers in the conserved constant-segment region. To control for contamination, every cDNA library carried two barcodes: a SMART-Mk sample barcode plus Illumina barcodes. TruSeq adapter sequences and Illumina sample barcodes were added in two successive PCR steps. The Illumina HiSeq platform was used with custom primers to sequence TCR alpha and beta cDNA libraries. Concerning the study's data processing: MiGEC was used to process raw reads and extract unique molecular identifiers, and MiXCR was used to find CDR3 positions. For each individual, recombination models were inferred using an EM algorithm with the repgenHMM and IGoR tools. The tcR package in R was used for shared clonotype analysis, with sharing normalized by the product of cloneset sizes. To study raw recombination without the effects of thymic and clonal selection, out-of-frame nonproductive sequences were analyzed. Through fastp at Q25 and MiXCR, TCRdb rebuilt clones from the public reads, retaining in-frame beta chains. For every CDR3 protein sequence, its rows merge into one entry that carries the most common genes and DNA. The V and J calls were determined by TCRdb, not by the authors. In this sample the table shows 350,000 to 450,000 distinct CDR3 sequences, less than 20% of which occur a single time. Roughly an eighth of the sample is held by the ten biggest clonotypes.

This clonotype was recorded many times. The clone's antigen remains unknown. No base-level quality is on record; no much larger clone is a single base apart. The clonotype was recovered from a man between 45 and 60 years old in good health. The sequence is built from TRBV11-2 and TRBJ2-1; TRBD2 matches 15 bases in the middle. What was sequenced was naive T cells sorted from blood. Reading the label with the study, this specimen's cell subset or site is: cells isolated with a human naive T-cell isolation kit. This receptor carries the CDR3 CASSKRTSGGVPSYNEQFF. The nucleotides are TGTGCCAGCAGCAAAAGGACTAGCGGGGGGGTTCCCTCCTACAATGAGCAGTTCTTC.